Below are 22 T cell receptor beta chains sequenced from a single sample in a study of blood T cells in healthy people across ages. Then a second PCR, running about 6 to 12 cycles, was carried out with a sample-barcoded 5' primer and a J-beta primer mix. TCRdb recomputed calls from the 5' RACE reads with MiXCR, one row per CDR3 protein. Among 1.4 million to 1.5 million distinct CDR3 sequences listed, 42% were seen once. Sequenced sample: blood. All receptors derive from a woman aged 18-30 years in good health.

This clonotype was picked up many times. The chain has TRBV28 and TRBJ1-2, with D hard to call. Per the germline V gene, CDR1 is MDHEN and CDR2 is SYDVKM. Trimming stripped 4 bases from V and 7 bases from J, with 7 bases between. The CDR3 runs to 11 residues. CDR3 in DNA: TGTGCCAGCAGTTCAAGTCGTGGCTACACCTTC. This gives the protein CASSSSRGYTF.

This chain connects TRBV7-9 to TRBJ2-1, with TRBD2 matching over 7 bases. V was pared by 1 base and J by 8 bases, with 14 bases of the junction left unmatched. The germline CDR1 and CDR2 sequences are SEHNR and FQNEAQ (reference sequence). CDR3 length: 17 amino acids. CDR3 sequence (DNA): TGTGCCAGCAGCTTAGAACTCCTCCCAGCGGGATTCGATGAGCAGTTCTTC. Its protein is CASSLELLPAGFDEQFF.

The gene calls are TRBV20-1 and TRBJ1-2; D is unresolved. Trimming took 0 bases from V and 7 from J, leaving 9 bases between them. CDR1 is DFQATT, CDR2 SNEGSKA, per germline (reference sequence). The CDR3 loop spans 12 amino acids. The CDR3 DNA sequence: TGCAGTGCTAGAGATTGGCGTAGTGGCTACACCTTC. It specifies CSARDWRSGYTF.

The V and J genes are TRBV6-1 and TRBJ2-7, with TRBD1 matching over 7 bases. Germline V gene data show CDR1 as MNHNS and CDR2 as SASEGT. Unmatched junction bases numbered 6, after V lost 8 bases and J lost 2 bases. The CDR3 is 13 amino acids. The CDR3 loop reads CASHRQGAYEQYF. CDR3 DNA sequence: TGTGCCAGCCACCGACAGGGAGCCTACGAGCAGTACTTC.

Worth noting for this clonotype: The junction departs from the called germline gene at one end, perhaps through a read error. The rearrangement joins TRBV20-1 to TRBJ2-3, with no clear D. Germline loops: CDR1 DFQATT, CDR2 SNEGSKA (reference sequence). The CDR3 consists of 13 residues. Here the CDR3 reads CSAGETGTDTQYF. The CDR3 DNA sequence: TGCAGTGCTGGAGAGACTGGCACAGATACGCAGTATTTT.

The chain employs TRBV20-1 and TRBJ2-1; TRBD2 might be the D (5 bases). Looked up from germline, CDR1 is DFQATT and CDR2 is SNEGSKA (reference sequence). The CDR3 spans 14 residues. Between the trimmed V and J ends, which lost 2 bases and 2 bases, there was a span of 10 bases. The CDR3 DNA reads as TGCAGTGCTAGAATCGCAGCGGCCTACAATGAGCAGTTCTTC. This codes for CSARIAAAYNEQFF.

In this sample, this clonotype turned up a few times. This sequence joins TRBV29-1 and TRBJ2-1; the match to TRBD2 covers 10 bases. Looked up from germline, CDR1 is SQVTM and CDR2 is ANQGSEA. V shed 5 bases and J 5 bases; nucleotides not matched to a gene: 12. The CDR3 has 16 amino acids. The CDR3 here is CSVLPAGSGRNNEQFF. The CDR3, as DNA: TGCAGCGTTCTTCCGGCCGGTAGCGGGAGGAACAATGAGCAGTTCTTC.

The rearrangement uses TRBV25-1 and TRBJ1-2; TRBD1 is a possible D gene (5 bases). Germline CDR1 MGHDK, CDR2 SYGVNS. The CDR3 spans 12 residues. The V end was cut by 5 bases, the J end by 7 bases, with 11 bases between. The CDR3 loop reads CASSQAQGGYTF. DNA of the CDR3: TGTGCCAGCAGTCAAGCCCAGGGTGGCTACACCTTC.

J is TRBJ2-1 and V is TRBV12-3 or TRBV12-4; D may match TRBD1 or TRBD2 (5 bases each). V was cut by 8 bases and J by 7 bases, with 15 bases left in between. The CDR3 length is 13 residues. CDR3 nucleotides: TGTGCCAGCCACCGGGACCTACTAAATGAGCAGTTCTTC. This codes for CASHRDLLNEQFF.

This clonotype was observed a few times. The rearrangement uses TRBV7-2 and TRBJ2-5, with 7 bases that match TRBD2. V dropped 6 bases and J dropped 3; count of bases not matched to a gene: 4. Per the germline V gene, CDR1 is SGHTA and CDR2 is FQGNSA. The CDR3 length is 13 residues. The CDR3 here is CASSSSGKETQYF. CDR3 sequence (DNA): TGTGCCAGCAGTTCTAGCGGAAAAGAGACCCAGTACTTC. The full variable domain, in which reference TRBV7-2 and TRBJ2-5 provide the parts outside the CDR3, is GAGVSQSPSNKVTEKGKDVELRCDPISGHTALYWYRQSLGQGLEFLIYFQGNSAPDKSGLPSDRFSAERTGGSVSTLTIQRTQQEDSAVYLCASSSSGKETQYFGPGTRLLVL.

The chain joins TRBV28 to TRBJ1-1, with D tentatively TRBD1 (6 bases). There are 16 residues in the CDR3. Between the trimmed V and J ends, which lost 5 bases and 0 bases, there was a span of 16 bases. Germline lookup yields CDR1 MDHEN and CDR2 SYDVKM. The CDR3 loop reads CASSPGGRGMNTEAFF. The CDR3 DNA reads TGTGCCAGCAGTCCCGGGGGGAGGGGGATGAACACTGAAGCTTTCTTT.

This clonotype was observed a few times. The V and J genes are TRBV27 and TRBJ2-1; D is perhaps TRBD2 (5 bases). V gave up 7 bases and J gave up 0 bases, with 19 bases separating them. Germline V gene data show CDR1 as MNHEY and CDR2 as SMNVEV (reference sequence). This CDR3 comprises 17 residues. The CDR3 loop reads CASTLGVSESSYNEQFF. CDR3 nucleotides: TGTGCCAGCACCCTGGGAGTTTCAGAAAGCTCCTACAATGAGCAGTTCTTC.

This clonotype has more than one count but fewer than ten. The CDR3 here is CASVPDFNQPQHF. In DNA form, the CDR3 reads TGCGCCAGCGTGCCAGACTTTAATCAGCCCCAGCATTTT. The chain couples TRBV10-1 to TRBJ1-5; D gene unclear. The germline gives CDR1 WNHNN, CDR2 SYGVQD (reference sequence). Trimming stripped 8 bases from V and 4 bases from J, with 12 bases between. CDR3 length: 13 residues.

V gene TRBV21-1 combines with J gene TRBJ1-2. TRBV21-1 is a known pseudogene. The CDR3 is 13 residues long. The CDR3 reads CAPRGGADYGYTF. CDR3 bases: TGTGCCCCCAGGGGAGGGGCTGACTATGGCTACACCTTC.

There are a few counts of this clonotype. V and J are TRBV27 and TRBJ1-2, with 7 bases aligning to TRBD1. Germline assignment: CDR1 MNHEY and CDR2 SMNVEV (reference sequence). This CDR3 is built from 16 residues. J gave up 7 bases and V 2 bases, and 13 bases lay outside the gene matches. This CDR3 is CASSLSPGQLEGGYTF. In DNA form, the CDR3 reads TGTGCCAGCAGTTTAAGTCCGGGACAGCTCGAAGGTGGCTACACCTTC.

As for this clonotype: This may come from a read error, since a much larger clone is one base off. The chain employs TRBV12-3 or TRBV12-4 and TRBJ1-1; TRBD1 is a possible D gene (5 bases). V lost 3 bases and J 3 bases, leaving 20 bases between the germline ends. CDR3 size: 17 residues. In DNA form, the CDR3 reads TGTGCCAGCAGTTTTGGTCCAGACGGGGGGGAGGACACTGAAGCTTTCTTT. Amino acids: CASSFGPDGGEDTEAFF.

Remarks on this clonotype: A much larger clone differs by one base, so this may be a read error. The V gene is TRBV2, the J gene TRBJ2-1; 7 bases map to TRBD1. The CDR3 loop spans 15 amino acids. CDR1 is SNHLY and CDR2 is FYNNEI in the germline V gene. J gave up 10 bases and V 5 bases, and 14 bases lay outside the gene matches. CDR3 DNA sequence: TGTGCCAGCAGTCACCTAACAGGGGCTGGGGAGGAGCAGTTCTTC. Protein: CASSHLTGAGEEQFF.

This chain joins TRBV3-1 and TRBJ2-1; 7 bases fit TRBD1. CDR1 and CDR2 from the germline V gene are LGHDT and YNNKEL (reference sequence). The length of the CDR3 is 13 residues. V lost 10 bases, J lost 9 bases, and 12 bases stayed unmatched. The CDR3 coding sequence is TGTGCCACTACACGAAGGGGGCTTAGTGAGCAGTTCTTC. It yields the protein CATTRRGLSEQFF.

The chain joins TRBV28 to TRBJ1-2; TRBD1 aligns across 8 bases. V lost 8 bases and J lost 3; bases outside the gene matches: 11. Germline lookup yields CDR1 MDHEN and CDR2 SYDVKM. The CDR3 spans 15 residues. The CDR3 DNA is TGTGCCAGCTCAGGGGGCAGCGGGGGTTACTATGGCTACACCTTC. It is translated as CASSGGSGGYYGYTF.

The chain uses TRBV4-1 and TRBJ2-3; 9 positions agree with TRBD2. Trimming took 5 bases from V and 6 from J; bases not matched to a gene: 6. CDR3 length equals 14 residues. Germline V lookup: CDR1 MGHRA, CDR2 YSYEKL. CDR3 in amino acids: CASSSSGMVDTQYF. CDR3 in DNA: TGCGCCAGCAGCTCTAGCGGGATGGTCGATACGCAGTATTTT.

This chain connects TRBV7-8 to TRBJ2-1; 11 bases are a match to TRBD2. Germline loops: CDR1 SGHVS, CDR2 FQNEAQ. The CDR3 extends over 15 amino acids. The V segment lost 4 bases and the J segment 7 bases; nucleotides outside the gene matches: 6. In nucleotides, the CDR3 is TGTGCCAGCAGCTCACTTCGACTAGCGGGGAATGAGCAGTTCTTC. Encoded protein: CASSSLRLAGNEQFF.

The CDR3 DNA is TGTGCCAGCAGTGAGCTTAATGTGCCGGCACTGAACACTGAAGCTTTCTTT. It is translated as CASSELNVPALNTEAFF. This chain connects TRBV7-9 to TRBJ1-1; no clear D. The CDR3 length is 17 residues. Per the germline V gene, CDR1 is SEHNR and CDR2 is FQNEAQ (reference sequence). V lost 6 bases and J 0 bases, leaving 20 bases between the germline ends.